These T cell receptor beta chains were read from a single sample in a study of blood T cell repertoires in COVID-19. Some clones are missing from TCRdb's copy, which holds only in-frame ones; the method was immunoSEQ multiplex PCR. The table lists 200,000 or so clones, roughly 80% of them singletons, with 6% to 8% in the top ten. Material: PBMCs or T cells enriched from blood (not recorded which). The receptors derive from a man between 40 and 49 years old who had recovered from COVID-19. Each CDR3 is given with its conserved first and last residue. Fields, in order: D gene, V gene, clone size, J gene, CDR3 protein, CDR3 DNA. A D gene is named only where the DNA matches it firmly. Clone size appears in some rows only: once, few, many, or a class for an expanded clone.

d_gene: TRBD1; v_gene: TRBV5-6; abundance: .; j_gene: TRBJ1-1; CDR3aa: CASSFDDRVTEAFF; CDR3nt: TGTGCCAGCAGCTTCGATGACAGGGTCACTGAAGCTTTCTTT
d_gene: TRBD1; v_gene: TRBV6-5; abundance: .; j_gene: TRBJ2-7; CDR3aa: CASSGRTGYYEQYF; CDR3nt: TGTGCCAGCAGCGGACGGACAGGCTACTACGAGCAGTACTTC
d_gene: TRBD1; v_gene: TRBV5-5; abundance: once; j_gene: TRBJ1-6; CDR3aa: CASSLGLVRGHNSPLHF; CDR3nt: TGTGCCAGCAGCTTGGGTTTAGTCAGGGGGCACAATTCACCCCTCCACTTT
d_gene: TRBD1; v_gene: TRBV6-6; abundance: .; j_gene: TRBJ1-2; CDR3aa: CATRTGEGYGYTF; CDR3nt: TGTGCCACAAGGACAGGGGAGGGCTATGGCTACACCTTC
d_gene: TRBD1; v_gene: TRBV18; abundance: .; j_gene: TRBJ2-1; CDR3aa: CASSPRQGAYNEQFF; CDR3nt: TGTGCCAGCTCACCACGTCAGGGGGCGTACAATGAGCAGTTCTTC
d_gene: .; v_gene: TRBV6-1; abundance: .; j_gene: TRBJ1-5; CDR3aa: CASSEAAGIGQPQHF; CDR3nt: TGTGCCAGCAGTGAAGCGGCAGGGATTGGTCAGCCCCAGCATTTT
d_gene: TRBD2; v_gene: TRBV3-1/TRBV3-2; abundance: once; j_gene: TRBJ2-5; CDR3aa: CASSLTSGKETQYF; CDR3nt: TGTGCCAGCAGCCTTACTAGCGGGAAAGAGACCCAGTACTTC
d_gene: .; v_gene: TRBV5-1; abundance: once; j_gene: TRBJ2-1; CDR3aa: CASSSPPNRWSSYNEQFF; CDR3nt: TGCGCCAGCAGCTCCCCCCCAAACAGGTGGAGCTCCTACAATGAGCAGTTCTTC
d_gene: TRBD1; v_gene: TRBV7-9; abundance: .; j_gene: TRBJ2-7; CDR3aa: CASSSAAGTGNYEQYF; CDR3nt: TGTGCCAGCAGCTCGGCAGCCGGGACAGGGAACTACGAGCAGTACTTC
d_gene: TRBD2; v_gene: TRBV5-1; abundance: .; j_gene: TRBJ2-2; CDR3aa: CASSFSGGNTGELFF; CDR3nt: TGCGCCAGCAGCTTTAGCGGGGGGAACACCGGGGAGCTGTTTTTT
d_gene: .; v_gene: TRBV9; abundance: .; j_gene: TRBJ2-1; CDR3aa: CASTPQQGNYNEQFF; CDR3nt: TGTGCCAGTACCCCCCAGCAGGGCAACTACAATGAGCAGTTCTTC
d_gene: .; v_gene: TRBV11-2; abundance: .; j_gene: TRBJ2-3; CDR3aa: CASSFGSGHSTDTQYF; CDR3nt: TGTGCCAGCAGCTTTGGTAGCGGACATAGCACAGATACGCAGTATTTT
d_gene: .; v_gene: TRBV18; abundance: .; j_gene: TRBJ2-7; CDR3aa: CASSPPDFSYEQYF; CDR3nt: TGTGCCAGCTCACCGCCGGACTTCTCCTACGAGCAGTACTTC
d_gene: .; v_gene: TRBV5-5; abundance: .; j_gene: TRBJ1-1; CDR3aa: CASSFRSPGATNTEAFF; CDR3nt: TGTGCCAGCAGCTTTAGGTCTCCAGGGGCGACGAACACTGAAGCTTTCTTT
d_gene: .; v_gene: TRBV24-1; abundance: .; j_gene: TRBJ1-5; CDR3aa: CATSGGVSNQPQHF; CDR3nt: TGTGCCACCAGTGGCGGGGTGAGCAATCAGCCCCAGCATTTT
d_gene: .; v_gene: TRBV30; abundance: .; j_gene: TRBJ1-4; CDR3aa: CAWSTPTGGNEKLFF; CDR3nt: TGTGCCTGGAGTACTCCTACGGGGGGGAATGAAAAACTGTTTTTT